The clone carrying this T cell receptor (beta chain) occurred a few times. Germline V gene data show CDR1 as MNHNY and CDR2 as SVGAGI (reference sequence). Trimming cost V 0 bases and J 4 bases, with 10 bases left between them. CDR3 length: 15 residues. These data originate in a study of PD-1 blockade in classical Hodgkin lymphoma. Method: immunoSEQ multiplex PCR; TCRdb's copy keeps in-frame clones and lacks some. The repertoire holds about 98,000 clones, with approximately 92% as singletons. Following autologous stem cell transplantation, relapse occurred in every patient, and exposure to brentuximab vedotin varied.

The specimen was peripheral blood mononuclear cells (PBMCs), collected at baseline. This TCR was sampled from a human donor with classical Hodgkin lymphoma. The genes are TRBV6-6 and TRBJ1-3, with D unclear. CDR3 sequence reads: CASSYSATGGNTIYF. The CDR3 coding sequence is TGTGCCAGCAGTTACTCAGCGACTGGCGGAAACACCATATATTTT.